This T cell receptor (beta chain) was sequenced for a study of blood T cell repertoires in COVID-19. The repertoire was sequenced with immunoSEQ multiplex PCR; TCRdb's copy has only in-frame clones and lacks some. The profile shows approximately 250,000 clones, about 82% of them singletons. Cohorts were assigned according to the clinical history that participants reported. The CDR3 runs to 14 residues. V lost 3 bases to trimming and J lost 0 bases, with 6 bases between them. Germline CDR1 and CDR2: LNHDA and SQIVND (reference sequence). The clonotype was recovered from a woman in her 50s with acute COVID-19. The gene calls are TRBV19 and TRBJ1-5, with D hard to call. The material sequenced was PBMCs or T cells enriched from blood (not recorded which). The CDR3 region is CASSIRDSNQPQHF. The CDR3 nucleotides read TGTGCCAGTAGTATTCGGGATAGCAATCAGCCCCAGCATTTT.